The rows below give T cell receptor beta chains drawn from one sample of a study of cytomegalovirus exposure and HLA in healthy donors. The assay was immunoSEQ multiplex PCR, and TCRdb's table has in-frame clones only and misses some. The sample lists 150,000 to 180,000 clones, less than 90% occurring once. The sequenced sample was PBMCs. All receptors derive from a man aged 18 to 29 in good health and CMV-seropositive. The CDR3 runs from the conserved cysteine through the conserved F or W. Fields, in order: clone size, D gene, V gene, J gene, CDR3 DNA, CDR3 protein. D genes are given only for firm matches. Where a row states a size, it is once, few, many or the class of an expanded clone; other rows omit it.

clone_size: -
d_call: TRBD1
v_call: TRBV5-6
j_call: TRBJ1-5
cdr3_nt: TGTGCCAGCAGCTTGCGTGGACAGGGTGGGAAGCCCCAGCATTTT
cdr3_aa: CASSLRGQGGKPQHF

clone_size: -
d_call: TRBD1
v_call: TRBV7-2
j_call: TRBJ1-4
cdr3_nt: TGTGCCAGCAGCTCGGGACAGCCTCTCGAAAAACTGTTTTTT
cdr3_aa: CASSSGQPLEKLFF

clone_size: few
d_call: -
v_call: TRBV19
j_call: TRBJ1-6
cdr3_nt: TGTGCCAGTAGTATTCGAAGGAGCTCCTATAATTCACCCCTCCACTTT
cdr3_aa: CASSIRRSSYNSPLHF

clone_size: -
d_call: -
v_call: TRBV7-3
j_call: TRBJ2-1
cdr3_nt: TGTGCCAGCAGCCCCCGGGTTTCCCCGGGGGAGCAGTTCTTC
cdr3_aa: CASSPRVSPGEQFF

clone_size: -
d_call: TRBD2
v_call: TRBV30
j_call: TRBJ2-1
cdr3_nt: TGTGCCTGGAGTGTAGCGGGACTAGCGGGGATAAATGAGCAGTTCTTC
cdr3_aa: CAWSVAGLAGINEQFF

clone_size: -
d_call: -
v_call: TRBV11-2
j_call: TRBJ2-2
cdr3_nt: TGTGCCAGCAGCGCAGGACAGACGGACGGGGAGCTGTTTTTT
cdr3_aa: CASSAGQTDGELFF

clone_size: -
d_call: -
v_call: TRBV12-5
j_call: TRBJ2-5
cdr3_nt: TGTGCTAGTGGTTTGAGTGGACTCACACAAGAGACCCAGTACTTC
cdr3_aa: CASGLSGLTQETQYF

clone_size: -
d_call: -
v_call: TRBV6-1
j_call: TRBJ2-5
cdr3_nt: TGTGCCAGCGCCCCACAGATACAAGAGACCCAGTACTTC
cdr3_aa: CASAPQIQETQYF

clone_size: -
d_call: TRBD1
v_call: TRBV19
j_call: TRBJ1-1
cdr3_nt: TGTGCCAGTAGGATGGGGGAGGACAGGGGGCCTAGGACTGAAGCTTTCTTT
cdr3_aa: CASRMGEDRGPRTEAFF

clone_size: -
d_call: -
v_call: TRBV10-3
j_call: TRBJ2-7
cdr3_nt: TGTGCCATCCGAGTTCACGGGTCCTACGAGCAGTACTTC
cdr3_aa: CAIRVHGSYEQYF

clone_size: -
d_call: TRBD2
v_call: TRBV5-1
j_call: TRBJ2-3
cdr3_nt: TGCGCCAGCAGCTTGGACCTAGCGGTCACAGATACGCAGTATTTT
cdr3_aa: CASSLDLAVTDTQYF

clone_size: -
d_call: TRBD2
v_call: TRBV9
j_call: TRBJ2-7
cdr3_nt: TGTGCCAGCAGCGCAGTAGCGGGCGCCTACGAGCAGTACTTC
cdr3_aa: CASSAVAGAYEQYF

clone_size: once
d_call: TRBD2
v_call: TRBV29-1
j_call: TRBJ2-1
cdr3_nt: TGCAGCGGCCGAGCGGGAGGAGGCAATGAGCAGTTCTTC
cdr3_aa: CSGRAGGGNEQFF

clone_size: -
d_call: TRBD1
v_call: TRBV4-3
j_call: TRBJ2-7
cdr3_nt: TGCGCCAGCAGCCTACGCCCTCCGGGACAGGGAGGCGAGCAGTACTTC
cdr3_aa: CASSLRPPGQGGEQYF

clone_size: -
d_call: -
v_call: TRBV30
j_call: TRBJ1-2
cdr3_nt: TGTGCCTGGAGTGTAAGGGGTGGCTACACCTTC
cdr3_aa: CAWSVRGGYTF

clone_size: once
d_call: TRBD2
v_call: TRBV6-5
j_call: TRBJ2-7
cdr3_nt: TGTGCCATCCCGACGGGGGGTAGGAGGGGCGAGCAGTACTTC
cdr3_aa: CAIPTGGRRGEQYF

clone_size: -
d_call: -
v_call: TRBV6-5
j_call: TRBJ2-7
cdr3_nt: TGTGCCAGCAGGATGAGCGCCAACGAGCAGTACTTC
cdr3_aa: CASRMSANEQYF

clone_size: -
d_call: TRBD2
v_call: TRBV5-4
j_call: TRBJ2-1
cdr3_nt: TGTGCCAGCAGCCTCAGCGGGAGCGGGCCCTACAATGAGCAGTTCTTC
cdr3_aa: CASSLSGSGPYNEQFF

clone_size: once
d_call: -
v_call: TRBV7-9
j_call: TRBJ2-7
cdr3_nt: TGTGCCAGCAGCTTAGACGGGACAAGGGCCTACGAGCAGTACTTC
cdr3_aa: CASSLDGTRAYEQYF

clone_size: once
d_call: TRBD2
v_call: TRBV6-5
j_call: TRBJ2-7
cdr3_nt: TGTGCCAGCAGTTACTCCCCGGGACTACTTTCCTACGAGCAGTACTTC
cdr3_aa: CASSYSPGLLSYEQYF

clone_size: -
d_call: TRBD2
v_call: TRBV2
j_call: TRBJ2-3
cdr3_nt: TGTGCCAGCAGACGAAGGGGACTAGCCGACACAGATACGCAGTATTTT
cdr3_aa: CASRRRGLADTDTQYF

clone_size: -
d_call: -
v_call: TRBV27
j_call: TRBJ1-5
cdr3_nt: TGTGCCAGCAGAGAGGGCAATCAGCCCCAGCATTTT
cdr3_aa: CASREGNQPQHF